These 14 T cell receptor beta chains originate from one sample sequenced in a study of blood T cell repertoires in COVID-19. Sequencing was performed with immunoSEQ multiplex PCR; in TCRdb, only in-frame clones are kept and a portion is missing. The sample lists approximately 150,000 clones; about 88% were seen once. The material sequenced was peripheral blood. The receptors derive from a man aged 55 to 70 with active or convalescent COVID-19.

This sequence joins TRBV3-1 (or the pseudogene TRBV3-2) and TRBJ2-3; 11 bases are a match to TRBD2. The CDR3 is 17 amino acids. Germline lookup yields CDR1 LGHDT and CDR2 YNNKEL (reference sequence). V gave up 2 bases and J gave up 1 base; unmatched junction bases: 5. CDR3 in DNA: TGTGCCAGCAGCCAACCGAGGGGACTAGCGGGCACAGATACGCAGTATTTT. Its translation is CASSQPRGLAGTDTQYF.

The V and J genes are TRBV6-5 and TRBJ2-1; 7 bases align to TRBD1. Germline lookup yields CDR1 MNHEY and CDR2 SVGAGI. With V trimmed by 0 bases and J by 3 bases, 2 bases remained unmatched. The length of the CDR3 is 15 residues. CDR3 protein: CASSYSGTDYNEQFF. CDR3 DNA: TGTGCCAGCAGTTACTCCGGGACAGACTACAATGAGCAGTTCTTC.

This clone has a handful of counts. This chain uses TRBV30 with TRBJ2-1; 9 nucleotides match TRBD2. V shed 0 bases, J shed 5 bases, and the junction held 5 bases outside the gene matches. Germline V gene lookup returns CDR1 GTSNPN and CDR2 SVGIG (reference sequence). The CDR3 is 15 amino acids. The CDR3, as DNA: TGTGCCTGGAGTGTAAGCGGGAGGTGGGACAATGAGCAGTTCTTC. Residues: CAWSVSGRWDNEQFF.

This sequence joins TRBV7-7 and TRBJ2-1, with 7 positions matching TRBD2. This CDR3 is built from 16 residues. The germline CDR1 and CDR2 sequences are SSHAT and FNYEAQ (reference sequence). With 4 bases clipped from V and 2 bases from J, the junction kept 8 bases outside the gene matches. CDR3 in amino acids: CASSSTSGATYNEQFF. The DNA of the CDR3 is TGTGCCAGCAGCTCGACAAGCGGGGCTACCTACAATGAGCAGTTCTTC.

A remark on this clone: The sample carries other DNA sequences with the same CDR3. The chain has TRBV7-6 and TRBJ1-1; D remains unclear. The germline gives CDR1 SGHVS, CDR2 FNYEAQ. V was shortened by 1 base and J by 4 bases, with 10 bases between the two germline ends. The CDR3 contains 14 residues. CDR3 sequence reads: CASSLGLEGTEAFF. The CDR3, as DNA: TGTGCCAGCAGCTTAGGGTTAGAGGGCACTGAAGCTTTCTTT.

This clone appeared once. The chain couples TRBV5-6 to TRBJ1-4; 7 bases are shared with TRBD1. Per germline, CDR1 SGHDT and CDR2 YYEEEE. V was clipped by 4 bases and J by 0 bases; unmatched bases: 9. CDR3 length equals 17 residues. DNA of the CDR3: TGTGCCAGCAGCAAGTGGACAGGCCGGACAACTAATGAAAAACTGTTTTTT. Translating it yields CASSKWTGRTTNEKLFF.

V is TRBV2 and J is TRBJ2-2; TRBD1 is a possible D gene (6 bases). The CDR3 is made up of 15 amino acids. V lost 4 bases and J lost 0, with 9 bases in between. CDR1 and CDR2 (germline): SNHLY, FYNNEI. CDR3 protein: CASSADRPNTGELFF. The CDR3 bases are TGTGCCAGCAGTGCTGACAGGCCGAACACCGGGGAGCTGTTTTTT.

V and J are TRBV7-2 and TRBJ1-2; a weak D match, TRBD1 (6 bases). Germline CDR1 is SGHTA and CDR2 is FQGNSA. The V gene lost 6 bases and the J gene lost 8 bases, with 25 bases spanning the gap. CDR3 length: 16 residues. The CDR3 sequence: CASRTSPLRGAGGYTF. The CDR3 DNA is TGTGCCAGCAGGACTAGCCCCTTGAGGGGGGCCGGGGGCTACACCTTC.

The V call is TRBV19, the J call TRBJ1-3; D gene unclear. Germline V lookup: CDR1 LNHDA, CDR2 SQIVND (reference sequence). V shed 5 bases and J shed 3 bases, with 14 bases lying between them. This CDR3 has 15 amino acids. CDR3: CASSPGGLGGNTIYF. In DNA form, the CDR3 reads TGTGCCAGTAGTCCGGGTGGCCTCGGTGGAAACACCATATATTTT.

The chain has TRBV5-1 and TRBJ1-4, with D unresolved. Trimming removed 5 bases from V and 3 bases from J, with 11 bases in between. The germline V gene has CDR1 SGHRS and CDR2 YFSETQ. The CDR3 is made up of 14 amino acids. The CDR3 sequence is CASSLSGANEKLFF. DNA of the CDR3: TGCGCCAGCAGTCTATCCGGGGCTAATGAAAAACTGTTTTTT.

The gene calls are TRBV2 and TRBJ2-1; 9 nucleotides line up with TRBD1. Germline lookup yields CDR1 SNHLY and CDR2 FYNNEI. V lost 7 bases to trimming and J lost 3 bases; unmatched junction nucleotides: 4. The CDR3 totals 14 residues. In DNA form, the CDR3 reads TGTGCCAGCAACGGACAGGGGTACTACAATGAGCAGTTCTTC. This encodes CASNGQGYYNEQFF.

The V call is TRBV11-2, the J call TRBJ1-3, with a tentative D call TRBD1 (6 bases). The CDR3 length is 19 residues. The germline CDR1 and CDR2 sequences are SGHAT and FQNNGV. Trimming removed 0 bases from V and 0 bases from J, with 18 bases in between. The DNA of the CDR3 is TGTGCCAGCAGCTTAGATGCGGGGGCTGGTACCTTCTCTGGAAACACCATATATTTT. It yields the protein CASSLDAGAGTFSGNTIYF.

The chain couples TRBV6-5 to TRBJ1-2, with TRBD1 matching 8 bases. V shed 0 bases, J shed 3 bases, and the junction held 3 bases outside the gene matches. Per the germline V gene, CDR1 is MNHEY and CDR2 is SVGAGI. This CDR3 comprises 15 residues. CDR3 region: CASSYSPGGDYGYTF. The CDR3 DNA follows: TGTGCCAGCAGTTACTCCCCAGGGGGCGACTATGGCTACACCTTC.

The chain recombines TRBV5-1 with TRBJ1-2; 7 nucleotides agree with TRBD1. Germline assignment: CDR1 SGHRS and CDR2 YFSETQ. The junction had 16 bases not matched to a gene; V was cut back by 6 bases and J by 8 bases. The CDR3 runs 15 residues. The CDR3 here is CASTINGEGAGGYTF. CDR3 nucleotides: TGCGCCAGCACGATAAACGGTGAGGGGGCAGGCGGCTACACCTTC.